This T cell receptor beta chain appears in the sequencing data of a study of control samples from healthy donors and cancer patients (dated by TCRdb to about 2020). V is trimmed back by 3 bases and J by 6 bases, and the junction contains 11 bases that no gene match accounts for. The germline V gene encodes CDR1 LNHNV and CDR2 YYDKDF (reference sequence). The CDR3 spans 16 residues, from the cysteine through the phenylalanine. The kept DNA is CDR3 alone, 48 bases in frame from the first base. This clone showed up just a few times. Its antigen target is currently unknown. No base-level quality is on record; no much larger clone is a single base apart. Library generation was performed with the immunoSEQ multiplex PCR assay. The table comes from immuneACCESS by way of TCRdb, which keeps in-frame sequences with V and J called. Part of the clones is missing from these tables; in studies checked, under half for an unresolved V gene and the rest for unknown reasons. The sample table lists 160,000 or so clones, approximately 96% of them with a count of one. The ten largest clonotypes hold around 9.3% of the sample.

This chain is built from TRBV15 and TRBJ2-1, and 7 bases in between align with TRBD1. Sequencing was done on a sample of blood. The source is a woman aged 40 to 55 in good health. For the CDR3, the sequence is CATSSPDRVFGNEQFF. Read as DNA, the sequence is TGTGCCACCAGCAGCCCAGACAGGGTGTTCGGCAATGAGCAGTTCTTC.